This TCR beta chain was sequenced for a study of shared clonotypes between healthy human individuals. Profiling relied on immunoSEQ multiplex PCR, and the TCRdb table lists in-frame clones only, not all of them. The repertoire has some 2 million clones, about 95% of them found once; the top ten carry 0.9% to 1.3%. Trimming shortened V by 1 base and J by 4 bases, and 14 bases separated the two germline ends. The CDR3 covers 16 residues. Germline V lookup: CDR1 LNHDA, CDR2 SQIVND (reference sequence). CD45RO negativity and positive selection for CCR7 defined naive CD8 cells, a population that excluded terminally differentiated effector memory CD45RA+ cells. With respect to this clone: What it binds is not known.

Study results and limitations: Having only a few donors restricted how much genetic and exposure-history diversity was captured.

The sequenced material came from naive CD8+ T cells sorted from blood. The clonotype originates from a man aged 18-30 years in good health. The rearrangement joins TRBV19 to TRBJ2-1, with D maybe TRBD2 (6 bases). DNA for the CDR3: TGTGCCAGTAGTATAGTAGGTGGAGGAGGGTACAATGAGCAGTTCTTC. Its translation: CASSIVGGGGYNEQFF.